The TCR beta chain described here comes from a study of T cell responses to AZD1222 COVID-19 vaccine. The germline V gene has CDR1 SGHRS and CDR2 YFSETQ. Trimming at V came to 4 bases and at J to 3 bases, leaving 6 bases not matched to a gene. CDR3 length equals 14 residues. Clones were read by immunoSEQ multiplex PCR, and TCRdb kept only the in-frame ones, dropping some. The table lists about 140,000 clones, approximately 93% of them singletons. This chain uses TRBV5-1 with TRBJ2-7; 8 bases line up with TRBD1. This sequence was found in an adult in good health. This specimen consisted of peripheral blood, obtained on day 0 of MenACWY control vaccination. The CDR3 protein is CASSPRTGHYEQYF. The DNA of the CDR3 is TGCGCCAGCAGCCCACGGACAGGGCACTACGAGCAGTACTTC.